This TCR beta chain was recovered during a study of PD-L1 blockade in urothelial cancer. Time point noted: pretreatment peripheral blood. Profiled with immunoSEQ multiplex PCR; TCRdb holds only in-frame clones, not every one. The table records 100,000 to 150,000 clones, approximately 84% of them present only once. The sequence was collected from a middle-aged man with urothelial cancer. Source: PBMCs, taken around atezolizumab (anti-PD-L1) treatment.

CDR3 region: CSVLPLAGPETGGYNEQFF. The CDR3 DNA reads TGCAGCGTTCTACCACTAGCGGGACCCGAGACCGGGGGTTACAATGAGCAGTTCTTC. The chain recombines TRBV29-1 with TRBJ2-1; the match to TRBD2 covers 10 bases. The CDR3 contains 19 residues. Unmatched junction bases numbered 20, after V lost 5 bases and J lost 4 bases. In germline, CDR1 is SQVTM, CDR2 ANQGSEA.